The 10 T cell receptor beta chains reported below all come from one sample, sequenced in a study of control samples from healthy donors and cancer patients. Assay: immunoSEQ multiplex PCR; the TCRdb copy retains only in-frame clones and omits some. Of roughly 88,000 clones listed, roughly nine tenths were seen once; the top ten hold approximately 18%. The sample taken for sequencing was blood. Every receptor here comes from a man aged 50 or older in good health.

The V and J genes are TRBV14 and TRBJ2-7; 11 nucleotides align to TRBD1. V lost 0 bases to trimming and J lost 6 bases; unmatched junction nucleotides: 10. The CDR3 covers 17 residues. In germline, CDR1 is SGHDN, CDR2 FVKESK. The CDR3 coding sequence is TGTGCCAGCAGCCAAGATCATGGGACAGGGGGAAGGAGCGAGCAGTACTTC. Its protein is CASSQDHGTGGRSEQYF. The entire variable domain, with the rest obtained from reference TRBV14 and TRBJ2-7, is as follows: EAGVTQFPSHSVIEKGQTVTLRCDPISGHDNLYWYRRVMGKEIKFLLHFVKESKQDESGMPNNRFLAERTGGTYSTLKVQPAELEDSGVYFCASSQDHGTGGRSEQYFGPGTRLTVT.

The rearrangement uses TRBV14 and TRBJ2-7, with TRBD2 matching over 7 bases. CDR1 and CDR2 from the germline V gene are SGHDN and FVKESK. The CDR3 spans 14 residues. V lost 4 bases and J lost 6; bases outside the gene matches: 9. The DNA of the CDR3 is TGTGCCAGCAGCCTAATGACTAGCTTTACCGAGCAGTACTTC. Its protein product is CASSLMTSFTEQYF.

The chain uses TRBV18 and TRBJ2-5, with D tentatively TRBD1 (6 bases). Per germline, CDR1 KGHSH and CDR2 LQKENI. The CDR3 sequence is 16 residues long. V lost 2 bases, J lost 0 bases, and 13 bases lay in between. The CDR3 is CASSPGSGVNQETQYF. DNA of the CDR3: TGTGCCAGCTCACCAGGTTCAGGGGTGAACCAAGAGACCCAGTACTTC.

This clone was picked up a small number of times. The rearrangement joins TRBV6-2 or TRBV6-3 to TRBJ1-1; D is possibly TRBD1 (5 bases). CDR3 size: 17 residues. V dropped 2 bases and J dropped 5 bases, with 21 bases sitting between them. Germline CDR1 reads MNHEY; CDR2 reads SVGEGT. CDR3 loop: CASSYAGLRAYRTEAFF. The CDR3 region has the DNA TGTGCCAGCAGTTACGCCGGACTCAGGGCCTACAGGACTGAAGCTTTCTTT.

Here the CDR3 reads CASRRTGDNSPLHF. In DNA form, the CDR3 reads TGTGCCAGCAGAAGGACAGGGGATAATTCACCCCTCCACTTT. The rearrangement joins TRBV3-1 (or the pseudogene TRBV3-2) to TRBJ1-6; 9 nucleotides align to TRBD1. Germline-derived CDR1 and CDR2 are LGHDT and YNNKEL (reference sequence). CDR3 size: 14 residues. The trim removed 6 bases at V and 5 bases at J, leaving 2 bases unmatched.

The rearrangement uses TRBV14 and TRBJ1-1, with TRBD1 identical over 8 bases. Germline values: CDR1 SGHDN, CDR2 FVKESK. The V and J ends lost 1 base and 4 bases, in that order; junction bases with no gene match: 5. The CDR3 has 15 amino acids. The CDR3 loop reads CASSQVVTGGTEAFF. As DNA, the CDR3 is TGTGCCAGCAGCCAAGTTGTCACAGGGGGCACTGAAGCTTTCTTT.

This chain joins TRBV5-1 and TRBJ1-6; D gene unclear. This CDR3 is built from 15 residues. CDR1 and CDR2 (germline): SGHRS, YFSETQ. Trimming pared 0 bases from V and 5 bases from J, leaving 9 bases between. The CDR3 loop reads CASSLGVDHNSPLHF. The CDR3 nucleotides are TGCGCCAGCAGCTTGGGGGTAGACCATAATTCACCCCTCCACTTT.

The chain is built from TRBV11-3 and TRBJ2-5, with D perhaps being TRBD1 or TRBD2 (5 bases each). The germline V gene has CDR1 SGHNT and CDR2 YENEEA. The CDR3 loop spans 15 amino acids. Deletions cut 1 base from V and 2 bases from J, with 11 bases between. DNA of the CDR3: TGTGCCAGCAGCTTAGGGTCGGGGCCGCAAGAGACCCAGTACTTC. Residues: CASSLGSGPQETQYF.

The chain is built from TRBV10-1 and TRBJ2-2, with TRBD2 matching over 8 bases. Germline-derived CDR1 and CDR2 are WNHNN and SYGVQD (reference sequence). This CDR3 has 16 residues. With 5 bases clipped from V and 3 bases from J, the junction kept 8 bases outside the gene matches. CDR3 sequence (DNA): TGCGCCAGCAGTACATCCGGCGGGGGGTACACCGGGGAGCTGTTTTTT. Its translation is CASSTSGGGYTGELFF.

Regarding this clone: One end of the junction is discordant with germline, which a read error may explain. The rearrangement links TRBV3-1 (or the pseudogene TRBV3-2) to TRBJ1-3; D not certain. From germline, CDR1 is LGHDT and CDR2 YNNKEL (reference sequence). This CDR3 comprises 13 residues. The CDR3 is CASSPPPGNTIYF. CDR3 sequence (DNA): TGTGCCAGCAGTCCCCCCCCTGGGAACACCATATATTTT.